Each of the 29 T cell receptor beta chains below was sequenced from the same sample in a study of blood T cells in healthy people across ages. A second PCR of 7 to 11 cycles used a sample-barcoded 5' primer and a J-beta primer mix. TCRdb re-called the 5' RACE reads with MiXCR, one entry per CDR3 protein. Of around 820,000 distinct CDR3 sequences detected, approximately 25% appear once; the ten largest clones hold approximately 3.7%. These data also featured in a second study, about T cells of mothers and their children.

Specimen: blood. These receptors all stem from a boy between 5 and 17 years old in good health.

This clonotype was detected only a few times. The rearrangement links TRBV6-5 to TRBJ2-7, with a possible D match to TRBD1 (5 bases). With 4 bases removed from V and 3 bases from J, the gap between germline ends came to 13 bases. Germline lookup yields CDR1 MNHEY and CDR2 SVGAGI. The CDR3 runs 14 residues. This CDR3 reads CASSSTNRNYEQYF. The DNA for the CDR3 is TGTGCCAGCAGTTCCACCAACAGGAACTACGAGCAGTACTTC.

A few counts support this clonotype. The chain couples TRBV18 to TRBJ2-3, with 9 bases that match TRBD2. This CDR3 has 15 residues. Germline V gene data show CDR1 as KGHSH and CDR2 as LQKENI. With V trimmed by 1 base and J by 5 bases, 4 bases remained unmatched. The CDR3 region has the DNA TGTGCCAGCTCACCACGTCAAGCGGGAGGAGATACGCAGTATTTT. Protein: CASSPRQAGGDTQYF.

V usage is TRBV20-1 and J usage is TRBJ2-7, with 10 bases aligning to TRBD1. Germline V gene data show CDR1 as DFQATT and CDR2 as SNEGSKA (reference sequence). V trimming: 3 bases; J trimming: 4 bases; junction bases outside the gene matches: 9. CDR3 length equals 15 residues. The CDR3 loop is CSASSKPGQGYEQYF. The CDR3 nucleotides are TGCAGTGCTAGTTCGAAACCGGGACAGGGGTACGAGCAGTACTTC.

This chain joins TRBV29-1 and TRBJ2-5; no definite D call. The CDR3 has 14 amino acids. V was trimmed by 5 bases and J by 3 bases, leaving 16 bases between them. Germline V gene sequence: CDR1 SQVTM, CDR2 ANQGSEA. CDR3 nucleotide sequence: TGCAGCGTTTTCCCAGCCGTAAAGAAAGAGACCCAGTACTTC. It translates to CSVFPAVKKETQYF.

This chain links TRBV28 with TRBJ2-7; no firm D call. V gave up 6 bases and J gave up 6 bases, with 15 bases separating them. Germline V CDR1 and CDR2: MDHEN, SYDVKM. This CDR3 contains 13 residues. The CDR3 region is CASSPPPQSEQYF. DNA of the CDR3: TGTGCCAGCAGCCCACCCCCGCAATCCGAGCAGTACTTC. Looking up the rest from reference TRBV28 and TRBJ2-7 gives the full variable domain: DVKVTQSSRYLVKRTGEKVFLECVQDMDHENMFWYRQDPGLGLRLIYFSYDVKMKEKGDIPEGYSVSREKKERFSLILESASTNQTSMYLCASSPPPQSEQYFGPGTRLTVT.

This clonotype was picked up a small number of times. The chain uses TRBV5-1 and TRBJ2-1; D unresolved. From germline, CDR1 is SGHRS and CDR2 YFSETQ. CDR3 size: 14 residues. Trimming removed 6 bases from V and 0 bases from J, with 10 bases in between. The CDR3 DNA is TGCGCCAGCAAGGCAGAACCCTCCTACAATGAGCAGTTCTTC. Protein: CASKAEPSYNEQFF.

The chain recombines TRBV27 with TRBJ2-1; 9 bases are shared with TRBD2. The V and J ends lost 4 bases and 5 bases, in that order; junction bases with no gene match: 6. Germline CDR1 is MNHEY and CDR2 is SMNVEV (reference sequence). The CDR3 has 15 residues. The DNA of the CDR3 is TGTGCCAGCAGTTGGGGCGCGGGGGGGAACAATGAGCAGTTCTTC. This codes for CASSWGAGGNNEQFF.

The chain couples TRBV15 to TRBJ2-3; TRBD2 might be the D (6 bases). V was trimmed by 0 bases and J by 4 bases, leaving 17 bases between them. The CDR3 has 17 amino acids. Germline loops: CDR1 LNHNV, CDR2 YYDKDF (reference sequence). The CDR3 spells CATSRDSRELGPDTQYF. CDR3 DNA sequence: TGTGCCACCAGCAGAGATTCCCGGGAGTTGGGCCCAGATACGCAGTATTTT.

The CDR3 DNA follows: TGTGCCAGCTCACCCTTACAGAATCAGCCCCAGCATTTT. Translated: CASSPLQNQPQHF. The chain uses TRBV18 and TRBJ1-5, with D hard to call. Trimming took off 3 bases at V and 4 bases at J, with 7 bases between the two ends. CDR1 and CDR2 from the germline V gene are KGHSH and LQKENI. The CDR3 spans 13 residues.

This clonotype was recorded a few times. The V gene is TRBV6-5, the J gene TRBJ1-6, with 7 bases identical to TRBD1. The junction had 6 bases not matched to a gene; V was cut back by 0 bases and J by 7 bases. Germline assignment: CDR1 MNHEY and CDR2 SVGAGI. The CDR3 has 16 residues. CDR3 amino acids: CASSYSIFRGNSPLHF. CDR3 nucleotide sequence: TGTGCCAGCAGTTACTCGATTTTCAGGGGGAATTCACCCCTCCACTTT.

The V call is TRBV12-3 or TRBV12-4, the J call TRBJ2-7, with TRBD1 as a possible D gene (6 bases). V was clipped by 7 bases and J by 4 bases, with 11 bases between them. The CDR3 has 12 amino acids. DNA for the CDR3: TGTGCCAGCACTATGGACAGTTACGAGCAGTACTTC. It yields the protein CASTMDSYEQYF.

This clonotype was detected only a few times. The chain is built from TRBV20-1 and TRBJ2-2, with D hard to call. Germline lookup yields CDR1 DFQATT and CDR2 SNEGSKA (reference sequence). The CDR3 totals 16 residues. V lost 3 bases, J lost 3 bases, and 17 bases lay in between. For the CDR3, the DNA is TGCAGTGCTAGGGAATTAACTACCGGCGACACCGGGGAGCTGTTTTTT. Protein: CSARELTTGDTGELFF.

V is TRBV20-1 and J is TRBJ1-5; maybe TRBD1 (5 bases). Looked up from germline, CDR1 is DFQATT and CDR2 is SNEGSKA (reference sequence). Trimming removed 7 bases at V and 2 bases at J, with 15 bases between. The CDR3 is 14 amino acids. The CDR3 reads CSVFQGRGNQPQHF. The CDR3, as DNA: TGCAGTGTATTTCAGGGAAGGGGCAATCAGCCCCAGCATTTT.

V is TRBV29-1 and J is TRBJ2-3; 14 positions agree with TRBD2. The germline gives CDR1 SQVTM, CDR2 ANQGSEA. The CDR3 consists of 16 residues. V was pared by 2 bases and J by 0 bases, with 1 base of the junction left unmatched. The CDR3 sequence: CSVEWTSGRSTDTQYF. As DNA, the CDR3 is TGCAGCGTTGAATGGACTAGCGGGAGGAGCACAGATACGCAGTATTTT.

The chain combines TRBV20-1 with TRBJ2-4, with 12 bases lining up with TRBD2. Germline CDR1 reads DFQATT; CDR2 reads SNEGSKA (reference sequence). This CDR3 has 14 amino acids. V gave up 6 bases and J gave up 14 bases; unmatched junction bases: 14. The CDR3 nucleotides are TGCAGTGCCTCCCCTAGCGGGAGGGCCAGAGATAAGTACTTC. It encodes CSASPSGRARDKYF.

The chain couples TRBV7-2 to TRBJ2-5, with D possibly called TRBD1 or TRBD2 (5 bases each). Per the germline V gene, CDR1 is SGHTA and CDR2 is FQGNSA. The CDR3 spans 15 residues. V was clipped by 4 bases and J by 5 bases, with 17 bases between them. CDR3 sequence reads: CASSSMGSWGETQYF. The CDR3 DNA reads TGTGCCAGCAGCTCAATGGGATCATGGGGGGAGACCCAGTACTTC. The whole variable domain, remainder taken from reference TRBV7-2 and TRBJ2-5, is GAGVSQSPSNKVTEKGKDVELRCDPISGHTALYWYRQSLGQGLEFLIYFQGNSAPDKSGLPSDRFSAERTGGSVSTLTIQRTQQEDSAVYLCASSSMGSWGETQYFGPGTRLLVL.

This clonotype was detected only a few times. V gene TRBV27 combines with J gene TRBJ2-6; 11 bases map to TRBD1. Germline V lookup: CDR1 MNHEY, CDR2 SMNVEV (reference sequence). J gave up 0 bases and V 7 bases, and 5 bases lay outside the gene matches. The CDR3 runs 17 residues. The DNA of the CDR3 is TGTGCCAGCACCACCGGGACAGGGGGCTCTGGGGCCAACGTCCTGACTTTC. It yields the protein CASTTGTGGSGANVLTF.

This clonotype came up a few times. The rearrangement joins TRBV30 to TRBJ2-1; D assignment may be TRBD1 or TRBD2 (5 bases each). CDR1 and CDR2 from the germline V gene are GTSNPN and SVGIG (reference sequence). Trimming shortened V by 3 bases and J by 2 bases, and 11 bases separated the two germline ends. The CDR3 runs to 14 residues. Here the CDR3 DNA reads TGTGCCTGGAGGAGGGCAGGGCCCTACAATGAGCAGTTCTTC. This sequence encodes CAWRRAGPYNEQFF.

The chain combines TRBV2 with TRBJ1-5; 8 bases line up with TRBD1. Per the germline V gene, CDR1 is SNHLY and CDR2 is FYNNEI. CDR3 length equals 14 residues. V shed 6 bases, J shed 7 bases, and the junction held 8 bases outside the gene matches. The CDR3 here is CASRDGQGGQPQHF. The DNA of the CDR3 is TGTGCCAGCAGGGATGGACAGGGCGGGCAGCCCCAGCATTTT.

This clonotype appeared a few times. The chain couples TRBV5-1 to TRBJ2-5; 9 nucleotides match TRBD1. The J call is doubtful: the DNA matches TRBJ2-1 better. The germline CDR1 and CDR2 sequences are SGHRS and YFSETQ. This CDR3 has 15 residues. This chain's CDR3 is CASSLGDRAESEQFF. The CDR3 DNA follows: TGCGCCAGCAGCTTGGGGGACAGGGCGGAGAGTGAGCAGTTCTTC.

The genes are TRBV20-1 and TRBJ2-2; D is uncertain. V lost 6 bases and J 4 bases, leaving 12 bases between the germline ends. Germline CDR1 reads DFQATT; CDR2 reads SNEGSKA (reference sequence). CDR3 length: 13 residues. CDR3 nucleotide sequence: TGCAGTGCACCCCCTAAGGGCACCGGGGAGCTGTTTTTT. This translates into CSAPPKGTGELFF.

V gene TRBV6-5 combines with J gene TRBJ2-3; 7 bases line up with TRBD1. The V segment lost 10 bases and the J segment 1 base; nucleotides outside the gene matches: 5. The CDR3 loop spans 13 amino acids. In germline, CDR1 is MNHEY, CDR2 SVGAGI. CDR3 in amino acids: CAIRDSGTDTQYF. The DNA for the CDR3 is TGTGCCATCCGGGACAGTGGCACAGATACGCAGTATTTT.

This clonotype was recorded a few times. This chain links TRBV20-1 with TRBJ1-2; D is perhaps TRBD1 (6 bases). Germline CDR1 and CDR2: DFQATT and SNEGSKA (reference sequence). The CDR3 length is 13 residues. The CDR3 DNA reads TGCAGGGGGGCGGGAACTCTAGGCTATGGCTACACCTTC. It is translated as CRGAGTLGYGYTF.

The CDR3 coding sequence is TGTGCCATCAGTGAGGGGACAGGGGAAGGCTACACCTTC. Its translation is CAISEGTGEGYTF. The chain combines TRBV10-3 with TRBJ1-2; 10 bases are shared with TRBD1. The germline V gene encodes CDR1 ENHRY and CDR2 SYGVKD. CDR3 size: 13 residues. Trimming cost V 2 bases and J 8 bases; bases outside gene matches: 2.

This chain connects TRBV18 to TRBJ2-5, with D possibly being TRBD1 (5 bases). Germline CDR1 KGHSH, CDR2 LQKENI. The CDR3 contains 17 residues. Trimming removed 5 bases from V and 2 bases from J, with 21 bases in between. The DNA for the CDR3 is TGTGCCAGCTCATCTCTTCTCGTGACAGAGGCACAAGAGACCCAGTACTTC. It yields the protein CASSSLLVTEAQETQYF. The complete variable domain, with remaining parts taken from reference TRBV18 and TRBJ2-5, reads NAGVMQNPRHLVRRRGQEARLRCSPMKGHSHVYWYRQLPEEGLKFMVYLQKENIIDESGMPKERFSAEFPKEGPSILRIQQVVRGDSAAYFCASSSLLVTEAQETQYFGPGTRLLVL.

The V gene is TRBV7-9, the J gene TRBJ2-5; weak D call: TRBD1 (7 bases). V was pared by 6 bases and J by 1 base, with 18 bases between. CDR1 and CDR2 (germline): SEHNR, FQNEAQ (reference sequence). The CDR3 runs to 16 residues. The CDR3 loop reads CASSYDREVLQETQYF. In nucleotides, the CDR3 is TGTGCCAGCAGTTACGACAGGGAGGTACTCCAAGAGACCCAGTACTTC.

This clonotype has a count of ten or more. The chain is built from TRBV6-6 and TRBJ2-5; D not resolved. Judging by the DNA end, TRBJ2-1 fits better; the J call may be wrong. The CDR3 has 12 residues. Germline CDR1 and CDR2: MNHNY and SVGAGI (reference sequence). CDR3 in DNA: TGTGCCAGCAGCCCCCGTAACAATGAGCAGTTCTTC. Encoded protein: CASSPRNNEQFF.

This clonotype has just a few counts. This rearrangement joins TRBV29-1 to TRBJ1-2, with D tentatively TRBD1 (6 bases). The CDR3 extends over 14 amino acids. Germline V gene lookup returns CDR1 SQVTM and CDR2 ANQGSEA. Trimming pared 2 bases from V and 7 bases from J, leaving 17 bases between. The CDR3 sequence: CSVETPQGRSGYTF. The CDR3 DNA reads TGCAGCGTTGAAACCCCTCAGGGGAGGTCTGGCTACACCTTC.

This clonotype turned up a few times. The rearrangement uses TRBV28 and TRBJ2-1; D call uncertain. Between the trimmed V and J ends, which lost 2 bases and 0 bases, there was a span of 5 bases. CDR1 and CDR2 (germline): MDHEN, SYDVKM. The CDR3 contains 14 residues. The chain's CDR3 is CASSLPSSYNEQFF. CDR3 coding DNA: TGTGCCAGCAGTTTACCGAGCTCCTACAATGAGCAGTTCTTC. The full variable domain, its missing parts supplied by reference TRBV28 and TRBJ2-1, is DVKVTQSSRYLVKRTGEKVFLECVQDMDHENMFWYRQDPGLGLRLIYFSYDVKMKEKGDIPEGYSVSREKKERFSLILESASTNQTSMYLCASSLPSSYNEQFFGPGTRLTVL.